Following are 20 T cell receptor beta chains from one sample sequenced in a study of blood T cell repertoires in COVID-19. This table comes from immunoSEQ multiplex PCR, and its TCRdb copy is limited to in-frame clones, with some not included. The table has some 100,000 clones, about 90% seen once. The sequencing input was peripheral blood. The receptors here all came from a man aged 50-59 years with COVID-19, enrolled during active disease.

The chain links TRBV13 to TRBJ2-3, with 16 bases matching TRBD2. Germline CDR1 is PRHDT and CDR2 is FYEKMQ (reference sequence). With V trimmed by 5 bases and J by 5 bases, 7 bases remained unmatched. The CDR3 contains 17 residues. The CDR3 sequence is CASSEGTSGGARDTQYF. The DNA of the CDR3 is TGTGCCAGCAGCGAAGGGACTAGCGGGGGGGCCAGAGATACGCAGTATTTT.

The chain links TRBV2 to TRBJ1-2; 8 positions match TRBD1. This CDR3 is 16 amino acids long. Per the germline V gene, CDR1 is SNHLY and CDR2 is FYNNEI. V was clipped by 6 bases and J by 3 bases; unmatched bases: 12. Here the CDR3 DNA reads TGTGCCAGCAGGGTACTCCAGGGGGCCACGGACTATGGCTACACCTTC. Protein product: CASRVLQGATDYGYTF.

This chain links TRBV5-4 with TRBJ1-6, with D tentatively TRBD1 (6 bases). The CDR3 spans 16 residues. Germline V gene data show CDR1 as SGHNT and CDR2 as YYREEE (reference sequence). Deletions cut 4 bases from V and 6 bases from J, with 17 bases between. CDR3 DNA sequence: TGTGCCAGCAGCGCGTCTCCGGACAGAAGTAATTCACCCCTCCACTTT. It translates to CASSASPDRSNSPLHF.

The chain has TRBV6-5 and TRBJ2-2; D is unclear. Trimming removed 10 bases at V and 0 bases at J, with 3 bases between. The germline V gene encodes CDR1 MNHEY and CDR2 SVGAGI. CDR3 size: 11 residues. The CDR3 DNA sequence: TGTGCCACGGCGAACACCGGGGAGCTGTTTTTT. It yields the protein CATANTGELFF.

This clone was detected only once. The genes are TRBV4-3 and TRBJ2-7; TRBD1 aligns across 8 bases. CDR1 and CDR2 from the germline V gene are LGHNA and YSLEER. With 4 bases clipped from V and 6 bases from J, the junction kept 11 bases outside the gene matches. CDR3 length: 15 residues. DNA of the CDR3: TGCGCCAGCAGCCCATCAGGGGGCGCGAGGTTCGAGCAGTACTTC. Residues: CASSPSGGARFEQYF.

This clone was counted a few times. This chain links TRBV10-2 with TRBJ2-1, with 8 bases identical to TRBD2. This CDR3 region has 15 residues. The V segment lost 3 bases and the J segment 4 bases; nucleotides outside the gene matches: 5. CDR1 WSHSY and CDR2 SAAADI come from the germline V gene. The CDR3 coding sequence is TGCGCCAGCAGTGAAGGCGGGGGGCATTACAATGAGCAGTTCTTC. Residues: CASSEGGGHYNEQFF.

The V gene is TRBV5-1, the J gene TRBJ1-2; D gene unclear. Germline lookup yields CDR1 SGHRS and CDR2 YFSETQ. The V end lost 0 bases, the J end lost 1 base, and 10 bases lay between the germline ends. The length of the CDR3 is 15 residues. The CDR3 DNA is TGCGCCAGCAGCTTGGGCGGGGAGGGTAACTATGGCTACACCTTC. Encoded protein: CASSLGGEGNYGYTF.

The gene calls are TRBV19 and TRBJ2-7; TRBD2 aligns across 7 bases. The V gene end was trimmed by 3 bases and the J gene end by 1 base; junction bases not matched to a gene: 9. This CDR3 is built from 16 residues. Germline-derived CDR1 and CDR2 are LNHDA and SQIVND (reference sequence). The DNA for the CDR3 is TGTGCCAGTAGTATTCGGGGAGAGCGGGGTTCCTACGAGCAGTACTTC. Its protein product is CASSIRGERGSYEQYF.

The chain has TRBV4-1 and TRBJ2-1; 13 nucleotides agree with TRBD2. The CDR3 has 16 amino acids. The V gene's germline CDR1 is MGHRA and CDR2 YSYEKL. V was pared by 1 base and J by 4 bases, with 1 base of the junction left unmatched. CDR3 bases: TGCGCCAGCAGCCAAGTGACTAGCGGGGGGTACAATGAGCAGTTCTTC. Its translation: CASSQVTSGGYNEQFF.

This chain uses TRBV10-2 with TRBJ2-6; TRBD2 is a possible D gene (7 bases). The CDR3 covers 16 residues. Trimming removed 0 bases from V and 2 bases from J, with 8 bases in between. Germline V gene lookup returns CDR1 WSHSY and CDR2 SAAADI. The CDR3 region is CASSESGGAGANVLTF. The CDR3, as DNA: TGCGCCAGCAGTGAGTCAGGGGGGGCTGGGGCCAACGTCCTGACTTTC.

This chain connects TRBV5-1 to TRBJ2-5; TRBD2 is a possible D gene (5 bases). Germline CDR1 SGHRS, CDR2 YFSETQ. Trimming cost V 4 bases and J 5 bases, with 15 bases left between them. The CDR3 has 14 amino acids. The CDR3 nucleotides are TGCGCCAGCAGCCCGATGCCGGGGTGGGAGACCCAGTACTTC. As protein: CASSPMPGWETQYF.

CDR3 DNA: TGTGCCAGCAGTCCTGGACTATTGGATACGCAGTATTTT. Amino acid sequence: CASSPGLLDTQYF. The chain is built from TRBV12-3 or TRBV12-4 and TRBJ2-3; possible D gene TRBD2, 6 bases. This CDR3 comprises 13 residues. With 5 bases removed from V and 6 bases from J, the gap between germline ends came to 12 bases.

The V and J genes are TRBV7-9 and TRBJ2-3; 9 positions match TRBD1. The CDR3 is 15 residues long. V shed 5 bases and J 2 bases; nucleotides not matched to a gene: 5. Per the germline V gene, CDR1 is SEHNR and CDR2 is FQNEAQ (reference sequence). The CDR3 DNA is TGTGCCAGCAGCGGGGGGACAGGGCTCACAGATACGCAGTATTTT. It specifies CASSGGTGLTDTQYF.

The chain joins TRBV4-1 to TRBJ2-5; 7 bases agree with TRBD2. Trimming took 7 bases from V and 1 from J; bases not matched to a gene: 12. The CDR3 consists of 16 residues. Germline values: CDR1 MGHRA, CDR2 YSYEKL. The CDR3 coding sequence is TGCGCCAGCACCCGAGGGTGGCGGGGGACCCAAGAGACCCAGTACTTC. It codes for CASTRGWRGTQETQYF.

This chain links TRBV6-2 or TRBV6-3 with TRBJ2-3; D possibly corresponds to TRBD1 (6 bases). Between the trimmed V and J ends, which lost 5 bases and 10 bases, there was a span of 10 bases. The CDR3 is made up of 11 amino acids. CDR1 is MNHEY and CDR2 is SVGEGT in the germline V gene. This CDR3 reads CASSRTEAQYF. CDR3 sequence (DNA): TGTGCCAGCAGTCGGACAGAGGCGCAGTATTTT.

J is TRBJ2-7 and V is TRBV28, with D maybe TRBD1 (6 bases). V lost 5 bases to trimming and J lost 6 bases, with 11 bases between them. CDR1 MDHEN and CDR2 SYDVKM come from the germline V gene. The CDR3 runs 12 residues. The CDR3 region has the DNA TGTGCCAGCAGTGCCGGGACACCCGAGCAGTACTTC. Encoded protein: CASSAGTPEQYF.

This chain joins TRBV5-1 and TRBJ2-7, with a weak D call TRBD1 (5 bases). Germline V gives CDR1 SGHRS, CDR2 YFSETQ. V shed 2 bases and J shed 4 bases, with 10 bases lying between them. The CDR3 extends over 13 amino acids. The CDR3 DNA reads as TGCGCCAGCAGCTTAGGGGTATCTTACGAGCAGTACTTC. Translation: CASSLGVSYEQYF.

The V call is TRBV19, the J call TRBJ2-3; TRBD2 agrees at 15 bases. The CDR3 consists of 21 residues. Germline V gene sequence: CDR1 LNHDA, CDR2 SQIVND (reference sequence). The V and J ends lost 3 bases and 1 base, in that order; junction bases with no gene match: 14. CDR3 in amino acids: CASSIRQGLAGGHSRTDTQYF. In DNA, the CDR3 is TGTGCCAGTAGTATCCGGCAGGGACTAGCGGGGGGCCACTCCCGCACAGATACGCAGTATTTT.

This clone has just one count. The V and J genes are TRBV2 and TRBJ2-1; unclear D gene. The germline gives CDR1 SNHLY, CDR2 FYNNEI. V shed 2 bases and J shed 4 bases, with 6 bases lying between them. This CDR3 has 13 residues. The chain's CDR3 is CASSESRYNEQFF. The CDR3, as DNA: TGTGCCAGCAGTGAATCCCGTTACAATGAGCAGTTCTTC.

This clone appeared once. The chain carries TRBV5-4 and TRBJ1-2; TRBD1 is a possible D gene (6 bases). Looked up from germline, CDR1 is SGHNT and CDR2 is YYREEE (reference sequence). The CDR3 totals 13 residues. V was pared by 0 bases and J by 8 bases, with 11 bases between. This CDR3 reads CASSLGGQEGYTF. CDR3 bases: TGTGCCAGCAGCTTGGGGGGGCAGGAGGGCTACACCTTC.